A single sample gave rise to the 32 T cell receptor beta chains below, sequenced in a study of graft-versus-host responses after intestinal transplantation. Their recognized antigens are unknown. Data came from immunoSEQ multiplex PCR; TCRdb stores just in-frame clones and leaves some out. The top ten hold about 18% of the sample, which has around 88,000 clones, roughly four fifths seen once. Sequenced here: unstimulated CD8+ T cells sorted from spleen or lymph node cells, sampled before intestinal transplant. All receptors derive from a human donor who received an intestinal transplant.

The chain recombines TRBV4-2 with TRBJ2-5; TRBD2 is a possible D gene (6 bases). There are 15 residues in the CDR3. Trimming took 0 bases from V and 4 from J, leaving 12 bases between them. Germline values: CDR1 LGHNA, CDR2 YNFKEQ. The CDR3: CASSQDLLAAETQYF. The CDR3, as DNA: TGTGCCAGCAGCCAAGATCTACTAGCAGCAGAGACCCAGTACTTC.

This chain uses TRBV5-4 with TRBJ2-7; D unclear. This CDR3 is 15 amino acids long. Germline V lookup: CDR1 SGHNT, CDR2 YYREEE (reference sequence). V lost 5 bases to trimming and J lost 3 bases, with 18 bases between them. CDR3 amino acids: CASRTDLYMGYEQYF. DNA of the CDR3: TGTGCCAGCAGAACGGATCTCTACATGGGCTACGAGCAGTACTTC.

The rearrangement uses TRBV5-1 and TRBJ2-1; D might be TRBD1 (5 bases). Trimming stripped 0 bases from V and 8 bases from J, with 12 bases between. Germline CDR1 and CDR2: SGHRS and YFSETQ. This CDR3 has 14 residues. CDR3 DNA: TGCGCCAGCAGCTTGGGGCAGGGTTGGGATGAGCAGTTCTTC. This sequence encodes CASSLGQGWDEQFF.

The chain recombines TRBV6-6 with TRBJ1-1, with unresolved D. This CDR3 comprises 13 residues. Deletions cut 7 bases from V and 0 bases from J, with 9 bases between. CDR1 and CDR2 from the germline V gene are MNHNY and SVGAGI (reference sequence). For the CDR3, the DNA is TGTGCCAGCAAGGGAAGGATGAACACTGAAGCTTTCTTT. It translates to CASKGRMNTEAFF.

V is TRBV11-2 and J is TRBJ2-7; no clear D gene. The germline V and J ends were trimmed by 2 bases and 3 bases, with 11 bases remaining between them. This CDR3 is 14 amino acids long. The V gene's germline CDR1 is SGHAT and CDR2 FQNNGV. The DNA for the CDR3 is TGTGCCAGCAGCTTAAAGTGGTTGGGCTACGAGCAGTACTTC. The encoded protein is CASSLKWLGYEQYF.

This chain's CDR3 is CASSVLPPTPQETQYF. CDR3 coding DNA: TGTGCCAGCAGTGTCCTTCCTCCGACTCCTCAAGAGACCCAGTACTTC. This rearrangement joins TRBV27 to TRBJ2-5; D call uncertain. The CDR3 loop spans 16 amino acids. Trimming removed 5 bases at V and 2 bases at J, with 18 bases between. The germline gives CDR1 MNHEY, CDR2 SMNVEV (reference sequence).

This chain links TRBV28 with TRBJ2-7; D unclear. Germline loops: CDR1 MDHEN, CDR2 SYDVKM. The CDR3 is made up of 12 amino acids. V gave up 3 bases and J gave up 2 bases, with 5 bases separating them. The CDR3 loop is CASSFDTYEQYF. The CDR3, as DNA: TGTGCCAGCAGTTTCGACACCTACGAGCAGTACTTC.

This rearrangement joins TRBV4-1 to TRBJ2-7; D is undetermined. The CDR3 extends over 14 amino acids. Germline V CDR1 and CDR2: MGHRA, YSYEKL. V was cut by 1 base and J by 3 bases, with 10 bases left in between. The CDR3 nucleotides read TGCGCCAGCAGCCAAGTTCAGCGAGGCTACGAGCAGTACTTC. It specifies CASSQVQRGYEQYF.

The CDR3, as DNA: TGTGCCAGCAGTTTATCGATTTGGGGACAGGTATACAATGAGCAGTTCTTC. This gives the protein CASSLSIWGQVYNEQFF. The rearrangement joins TRBV27 to TRBJ2-1, with 8 positions matching TRBD1. The germline V gene has CDR1 MNHEY and CDR2 SMNVEV (reference sequence). Trimming at V came to 0 bases and at J to 4 bases, leaving 8 bases not matched to a gene. This CDR3 is built from 17 residues.

The genes are TRBV29-1 and TRBJ1-2, with D perhaps TRBD1 (5 bases). V lost 3 bases to trimming and J lost 8 bases, with 19 bases between them. The CDR3 consists of 14 residues. Looked up from germline, CDR1 is SQVTM and CDR2 is ANQGSEA. The CDR3 reads CSVERSGSSWGYTF. The CDR3 nucleotides are TGCAGCGTTGAGCGATCAGGGTCCTCCTGGGGCTACACCTTC.

V and J are TRBV6-5 and TRBJ1-3, with TRBD1 identical over 8 bases. The CDR3 consists of 15 residues. Trimming removed 2 bases from V and 8 bases from J; junction bases left unmatched: 8. Germline CDR1 is MNHEY and CDR2 is SVGAGI. The CDR3 DNA reads as TGTGCCAGCAGTTACCTCGCAGGGGGCACAGACACCATATATTTT. It specifies CASSYLAGGTDTIYF.

The gene calls are TRBV6-5 and TRBJ2-1; 7 bases line up with TRBD2. The V and J ends lost 6 bases and 4 bases, in that order; junction bases with no gene match: 3. Germline V gives CDR1 MNHEY, CDR2 SVGAGI. This CDR3 is 13 amino acids long. The CDR3 sequence is CASSLGRYNEQFF. CDR3 nucleotides: TGTGCCAGCAGCCTCGGGAGGTACAATGAGCAGTTCTTC.

J is TRBJ2-2 and V is TRBV6-6, with TRBD2 as a possible D gene (6 bases). V lost 0 bases, J lost 7 bases, and 15 bases lay in between. The germline V gene encodes CDR1 MNHNY and CDR2 SVGAGI (reference sequence). CDR3 length: 16 amino acids. As DNA, the CDR3 is TGTGCCAGCAGTTACTCGAACGGGAGACGGGGCGGGGAGCTGTTTTTT. Its translation: CASSYSNGRRGGELFF.

Regarding this clone: One end of the junction fails to match germline, which may point to a read error. The CDR3 spells CASSGGKQYF. CDR3 sequence (DNA): TGCGCCAGCAGTGGGGGGAAGCAGTACTTC. The rearrangement links TRBV28 to TRBJ2-7; TRBD2 might be the D (6 bases). The germline V gene has CDR1 MDHEN and CDR2 SYDVKM. This CDR3 spans 10 amino acids.

This clone has just a few counts. The chain combines TRBV5-1 with TRBJ2-5; 12 nucleotides match TRBD1. The CDR3 runs 15 residues. With V trimmed by 3 bases and J by 3 bases, 3 bases remained unmatched. The germline V gene encodes CDR1 SGHRS and CDR2 YFSETQ. The CDR3 nucleotides read TGCGCCAGCAGCTCCGGGACAGGGGGCGAAGAGACCCAGTACTTC. This translates into CASSSGTGGEETQYF.

This clone was observed a few times. The chain couples TRBV10-3 to TRBJ2-1, with 11 bases that match TRBD2. Trimming took 2 bases from V and 0 from J; bases not matched to a gene: 0. This CDR3 spans 16 amino acids. The germline V gene encodes CDR1 ENHRY and CDR2 SYGVKD. This CDR3 is CAISETSGSSYNEQFF. CDR3 sequence (DNA): TGTGCCATCAGTGAGACTAGCGGGAGCTCCTACAATGAGCAGTTCTTC.

This chain connects TRBV6-5 to TRBJ1-5; D unresolved. The V gene's germline CDR1 is MNHEY and CDR2 SVGAGI. The CDR3 spans 14 residues. V was trimmed by 2 bases and J by 5 bases, leaving 10 bases between them. CDR3 nucleotide sequence: TGTGCCAGCAGTTACACAAGGGAGGATCAGCCCCAGCATTTT. This codes for CASSYTREDQPQHF.

The V and J genes are TRBV7-9 and TRBJ2-7; 7 bases match TRBD1. The CDR3 extends over 13 amino acids. In germline, CDR1 is SEHNR, CDR2 FQNEAQ (reference sequence). Trimming at V came to 5 bases and at J to 3 bases, leaving 4 bases not matched to a gene. This CDR3 is CASSHRQGYEQYF. The CDR3 coding sequence is TGTGCCAGCAGCCACCGACAGGGCTACGAGCAGTACTTC.

The V call is TRBV14, the J call TRBJ2-3; D gene uncertain. Germline V gives CDR1 SGHDN, CDR2 FVKESK. V lost 7 bases to trimming and J lost 0 bases, with 17 bases between them. This CDR3 has 16 residues. DNA for the CDR3: TGTGCCAGCATGGAAGGATCGGCACTTAGCACAGATACGCAGTATTTT. Residues: CASMEGSALSTDTQYF.

The V gene is TRBV11-1, the J gene TRBJ1-2; D is unclear. V dropped 1 base and J dropped 4 bases, with 16 bases sitting between them. Germline V gene sequence: CDR1 SGHAT, CDR2 FQDESV (reference sequence). This CDR3 region has 16 residues. The CDR3 protein is CASSLELRTAAYGYTF. CDR3 bases: TGTGCCAGCAGCTTAGAGTTGCGGACCGCCGCCTATGGCTACACCTTC.

V usage is TRBV7-9 and J usage is TRBJ1-1; 10 nucleotides align to TRBD1. The CDR3 length is 14 residues. CDR1 is SEHNR, CDR2 FQNEAQ, per germline (reference sequence). V gave up 5 bases and J gave up 5 bases; unmatched junction bases: 5. The CDR3 region is CASSPGQGRTEAFF. For the CDR3, the DNA is TGTGCCAGCAGCCCGGGACAGGGGAGGACTGAAGCTTTCTTT.

V gene TRBV7-9 combines with J gene TRBJ2-5; possibly TRBD2 for D (6 bases). This CDR3 is 14 amino acids long. Trimming left V 4 bases short and J 1 base short, with 10 bases between. CDR1 SEHNR and CDR2 FQNEAQ come from the germline V gene (reference sequence). The CDR3 nucleotides are TGTGCCAGCAGCTCCCCGGGACTCCAAGAGACCCAGTACTTC. Its protein is CASSSPGLQETQYF.

The chain uses TRBV19 and TRBJ2-5, with TRBD2 matching 8 bases. V lost 7 bases to trimming and J lost 5 bases; unmatched junction nucleotides: 6. This CDR3 region has 13 residues. Germline V gene sequence: CDR1 LNHDA, CDR2 SQIVND (reference sequence). CDR3 coding DNA: TGTGCCAGTACTACGGGGGGGAGGGAGACCCAGTACTTC. Its protein product is CASTTGGRETQYF.

The chain links TRBV19 to TRBJ2-7; D remains ambiguous. With 3 bases removed from V and 0 bases from J, the gap between germline ends came to 9 bases. The CDR3 runs to 14 residues. CDR1 and CDR2 (germline): LNHDA, SQIVND (reference sequence). For the CDR3, the DNA is TGTGCCAGTAGTATTTTGTCCTCCTCCTACGAGCAGTACTTC. It translates to CASSILSSSYEQYF.

This clone was detected a few times. The gene calls are TRBV5-1 and TRBJ2-2; either TRBD1 or TRBD2 may fit D (6 bases each). CDR1 is SGHRS, CDR2 YFSETQ, per germline. The CDR3 is 17 residues long. Trimming cost V 1 base and J 4 bases, with 17 bases left between them. The CDR3 coding sequence is TGCGCCAGCAGCTTGAGGTGGGGGGCACCCATCACCGGGGAGCTGTTTTTT. It yields the protein CASSLRWGAPITGELFF. Using reference TRBV5-1 and TRBJ2-2 for the parts outside the CDR3, the full variable domain is KAGVTQTPRYLIKTRGQQVTLSCSPISGHRSVSWYQQTPGQGLQFLFEYFSETQRNKGNFPGRFSGRQFSNSRSEMNVSTLELGDSALYLCASSLRWGAPITGELFFGEGSRLTVL.

V is TRBV27 and J is TRBJ1-6; the D is unclear. The CDR3 has 14 residues. Germline V CDR1 and CDR2: MNHEY, SMNVEV (reference sequence). Trimming stripped 3 bases from V and 6 bases from J, with 9 bases between. This CDR3 is CASSLVRANSPLHF. The CDR3 nucleotides are TGTGCCAGCAGTTTGGTCAGAGCTAATTCACCCCTCCACTTT.

This chain connects TRBV25-1 to TRBJ2-1, with 11 bases aligning to TRBD2. CDR3 length: 16 residues. The J segment lost 4 bases and the V segment lost 2 bases, leaving 4 bases of the junction unmatched. Germline CDR1 MGHDK, CDR2 SYGVNS. The chain's CDR3 is CASSELLAGEYNEQFF. The CDR3 nucleotides are TGTGCCAGCAGTGAACTACTAGCGGGGGAATACAATGAGCAGTTCTTC.

The gene calls are TRBV4-1 and TRBJ2-1, with D perhaps assigned TRBD1 or TRBD2 (5 bases each). The CDR3 length is 15 residues. V lost 6 bases and J lost 4, with 16 bases in between. Germline V CDR1 and CDR2: MGHRA, YSYEKL. CDR3 protein: CASRLTGTPYNEQFF. The CDR3 nucleotides are TGCGCCAGCAGATTAACGGGGACGCCTTACAATGAGCAGTTCTTC.

The chain combines TRBV11-2 with TRBJ2-3; tentative D call: TRBD2 (6 bases). Trimming left V 1 base short and J 0 bases short, with 8 bases between. The CDR3 extends over 15 amino acids. CDR1 and CDR2 from the germline V gene are SGHAT and FQNNGV. CDR3 nucleotide sequence: TGTGCCAGCAGCTTAGGGGCGGGAAGCACAGATACGCAGTATTTT. This encodes CASSLGAGSTDTQYF.

This chain links TRBV7-9 with TRBJ2-7; 7 nucleotides line up with TRBD2. In germline, CDR1 is SEHNR, CDR2 FQNEAQ (reference sequence). V trimming: 4 bases; J trimming: 6 bases; junction bases outside the gene matches: 3. The CDR3 is 12 residues long. The CDR3 region has the DNA TGTGCCAGCAGCTCGACTAGCCTCGAGCAGTACTTC. This codes for CASSSTSLEQYF.

V and J are TRBV11-3 and TRBJ2-3, with D tentatively TRBD2 (6 bases). This CDR3 has 15 amino acids. Germline V gives CDR1 SGHNT, CDR2 YENEEA. The ends were cut back, 3 bases at V and 0 bases at J, with 10 bases in the middle. The CDR3: CASSFSGGSTDTQYF. The CDR3 region has the DNA TGTGCCAGCAGCTTCTCCGGGGGTAGCACAGATACGCAGTATTTT.

The V call is TRBV5-6, the J call TRBJ1-5; D is ambiguous. This CDR3 is 14 amino acids long. Trimming removed 2 bases at V and 1 base at J, with 7 bases between. Looked up from germline, CDR1 is SGHDT and CDR2 is YYEEEE. The CDR3 spells CASSFSGSNQPQHF. The CDR3 coding sequence is TGTGCCAGCAGCTTCTCGGGGAGCAATCAGCCCCAGCATTTT.